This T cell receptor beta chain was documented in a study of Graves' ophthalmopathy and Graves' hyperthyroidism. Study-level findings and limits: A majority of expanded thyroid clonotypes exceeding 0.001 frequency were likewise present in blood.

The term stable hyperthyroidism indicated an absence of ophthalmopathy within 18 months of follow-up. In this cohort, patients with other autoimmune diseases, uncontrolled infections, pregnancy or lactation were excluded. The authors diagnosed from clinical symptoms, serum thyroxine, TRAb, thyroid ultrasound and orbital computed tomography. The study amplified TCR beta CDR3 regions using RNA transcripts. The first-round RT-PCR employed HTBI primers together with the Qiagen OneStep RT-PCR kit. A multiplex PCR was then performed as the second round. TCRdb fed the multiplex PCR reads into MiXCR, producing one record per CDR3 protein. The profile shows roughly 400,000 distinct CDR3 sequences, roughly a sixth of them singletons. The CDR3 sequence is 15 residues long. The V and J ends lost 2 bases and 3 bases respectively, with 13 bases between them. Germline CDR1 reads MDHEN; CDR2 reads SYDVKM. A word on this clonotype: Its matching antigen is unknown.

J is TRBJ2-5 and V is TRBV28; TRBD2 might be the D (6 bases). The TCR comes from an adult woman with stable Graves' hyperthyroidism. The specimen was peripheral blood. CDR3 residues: CASSLRGTLEETQYF. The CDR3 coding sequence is TGTGCCAGCAGTTTAAGAGGGACTTTAGAAGAGACCCAGTACTTC.